What follows is one T cell receptor (beta chain) and its context. The antigen remains undetermined. Donors were nominally healthy when sampled, though unrecorded immune exposures were likely. The CDR3 has 16 residues. CDR1 and CDR2 from the germline V gene are SGHRS and YFSETQ. With V trimmed by 1 base and J by 2 bases, 9 bases remained unmatched. The PCR used 60 Vbeta and 13 Jbeta primers. The method was immunoSEQ multiplex PCR; TCRdb's version includes in-frame clones alone and lacks a portion of them. The repertoire holds under 200,000 clones, with roughly 80% as singletons. This entry is derived from a study of cytomegalovirus exposure and HLA in healthy donors. Study observations and caveats: Indistinguishable V segments such as TRBV6-2 and TRBV6-3 were excluded. According to an earlier analysis, most TCR beta V segments yielded productive rearrangements about 90% or about 30% of the time.

The clonotype originates from a woman aged 18 to 35 in good health and CMV-seronegative. The sample comprised PBMCs. This rearrangement joins TRBV5-1 to TRBJ2-7; 7 positions agree with TRBD2. CDR3 bases: TGCGCCAGCAGCTTGTCATCCGGGGCGGGGGCCTACGAGCAGTACTTC. This translates into CASSLSSGAGAYEQYF.